The 13 T cell receptor beta chains presented below share a single source sample, sequenced in a study of cytomegalovirus exposure and HLA in healthy donors. A multiplex PCR was run with 60 Vbeta primers and 13 Jbeta primers. Generated by immunoSEQ multiplex PCR, the TCRdb table keeps only in-frame clones and is missing some. The data contain 130,000 to 150,000 clones, approximately 71% of them singletons. Sequencing was carried out using PBMCs. The receptors stem from a woman aged 50 to 60 in good health and CMV-seronegative.

This chain links TRBV19 with TRBJ1-5, with 8 bases fitting TRBD1. CDR3 length equals 17 residues. Per the germline V gene, CDR1 is LNHDA and CDR2 is SQIVND (reference sequence). V was pared by 7 bases and J by 4 bases, with 15 bases of the junction left unmatched. Here the CDR3 DNA reads TGTGCCAGTACCATCTTCGGGACAGGAAGGCTGAATCAGCCCCAGCATTTT. Protein: CASTIFGTGRLNQPQHF.

This clone was seen just once. The rearrangement links TRBV29-1 to TRBJ1-1; no definite D call. Germline CDR1 reads SQVTM; CDR2 reads ANQGSEA. The CDR3 is 13 amino acids. V was trimmed by 6 bases and J by 8 bases, leaving 19 bases between them. Here the CDR3 reads CSVSTGLYIEAFF. The DNA for the CDR3 is TGCAGCGTGTCAACCGGACTGTACATAGAAGCTTTCTTT.

This clone showed up just a few times. The V call is TRBV6-5, the J call TRBJ2-1, with TRBD2 matching 11 bases. This CDR3 is built from 16 residues. Germline V gene data show CDR1 as MNHEY and CDR2 as SVGAGI. V was pared by 0 bases and J by 6 bases, with 4 bases of the junction left unmatched. CDR3 residues: CASSYSIAGGPNEQFF. The CDR3 region has the DNA TGTGCCAGCAGTTACTCGATAGCGGGGGGGCCCAATGAGCAGTTCTTC.

This clone was detected only a few times. The chain combines TRBV11-2 with TRBJ1-1; a weak D match, TRBD1 (6 bases). Per the germline V gene, CDR1 is SGHAT and CDR2 is FQNNGV. With 1 base removed from V and 11 bases from J, the gap between germline ends came to 11 bases. The CDR3 consists of 12 residues. CDR3 protein: CASSLAGATAFF. For the CDR3, the DNA is TGTGCCAGCAGCTTAGCAGGGGCGACGGCTTTCTTT.

Comment on this clone: This specimen includes other DNA sequences encoding the same CDR3. The chain couples TRBV5-6 to TRBJ2-1, with D hard to call. V lost 5 bases, J lost 0 bases, and 12 bases lay in between. Germline CDR1 reads SGHDT; CDR2 reads YYEEEE. The CDR3 totals 15 residues. The CDR3 region has the DNA TGTGCCAGCAGTCTAGACTGGAGCTCCTACAATGAGCAGTTCTTC. This gives the protein CASSLDWSSYNEQFF.

This clone was found a few times. The chain carries TRBV7-6 and TRBJ2-1; 9 nucleotides agree with TRBD1. V lost 4 bases and J lost 4; bases outside the gene matches: 11. This CDR3 comprises 17 residues. CDR1 is SGHVS and CDR2 is FNYEAQ in the germline V gene. CDR3 bases: TGTGCCAGCAGCTCTGGGGAAGGACAGGGGAAATACAATGAGCAGTTCTTC. Translated, it gives CASSSGEGQGKYNEQFF.

This clone was seen a few times. The sample carries other DNA sequences with the same CDR3. This sequence joins TRBV5-1 and TRBJ1-1, with D possibly TRBD1 on 6 matching bases. The CDR3 is 14 residues long. V lost 0 bases, J lost 0 bases, and 6 bases lay in between. The germline V gene encodes CDR1 SGHRS and CDR2 YFSETQ. The CDR3 region is CASSLGQVNTEAFF. CDR3 sequence (DNA): TGCGCCAGCAGCTTGGGACAGGTGAACACTGAAGCTTTCTTT.

This clone was seen just once. J is TRBJ1-4 and V is TRBV4-1; D is possibly TRBD1 (5 bases). Germline lookup yields CDR1 MGHRA and CDR2 YSYEKL. V lost 4 bases to trimming and J lost 5 bases, with 11 bases between them. The CDR3 extends over 14 amino acids. The CDR3 coding sequence is TGCGCCAGCAGCCCCCTTGACAGAAATGAAAAACTGTTTTTT. Its translation: CASSPLDRNEKLFF.

This clone showed up just a few times. The chain couples TRBV5-1 to TRBJ1-6; 9 positions match TRBD1. The V gene end was trimmed by 0 bases and the J gene end by 1 base; junction bases not matched to a gene: 2. The CDR3 loop spans 17 amino acids. Per the germline V gene, CDR1 is SGHRS and CDR2 is YFSETQ. The CDR3 DNA reads as TGCGCCAGCAGCTTGGACAGGGGGCGATCCTATAATTCACCCCTCCACTTT. It translates to CASSLDRGRSYNSPLHF.

The chain carries TRBV5-1 and TRBJ2-1; D might be TRBD1 (6 bases). Germline loops: CDR1 SGHRS, CDR2 YFSETQ. The CDR3 is 14 amino acids. Trimming pared 7 bases from V and 0 bases from J, leaving 11 bases between. The CDR3 nucleotides read TGCGCCAGCTTCAGGGACATCTCCTACAATGAGCAGTTCTTC. It yields the protein CASFRDISYNEQFF.

The chain carries TRBV7-6 and TRBJ1-2; perhaps TRBD1 as D (6 bases). Germline-derived CDR1 and CDR2 are SGHVS and FNYEAQ. V lost 5 bases, J lost 4 bases, and 17 bases lay in between. The CDR3 is made up of 15 amino acids. The CDR3 protein is CASSNPYRAGYGYTF. CDR3 DNA: TGTGCCAGCAGCAATCCCTACAGGGCCGGCTATGGCTACACCTTC.

This clone was counted at least ten times. The genes are TRBV6-1 and TRBJ1-6; 10 positions match TRBD1. V was pared by 4 bases and J by 10 bases, with 7 bases of the junction left unmatched. Germline CDR1 MNHNS, CDR2 SASEGT. The CDR3 has 15 amino acids. The CDR3 here is CASSAGTGVQSPLHF. The DNA for the CDR3 is TGTGCCAGCAGTGCCGGGACAGGGGTACAATCACCCCTCCACTTT.

This chain uses TRBV9 with TRBJ1-1; D unresolved. This CDR3 has 13 residues. Between the trimmed V and J ends, which lost 4 bases and 1 base, there was a span of 8 bases. CDR1 SGDLS and CDR2 YYNGEE come from the germline V gene. CDR3 nucleotide sequence: TGTGCCAGCAGCTCAGGTCAGAACACTGAAGCTTTCTTT. It translates to CASSSGQNTEAFF.